This T cell receptor beta chain was obtained from a study of human T cells and chemical hapten exposure. General study results and limits: Following DPC sensitization, TCRs present above 1 in 1000 frequency showed no change. Counts of expanded TCRs at PT1 were positively correlated with patch test score.

As to time point: patch test 1, 2 weeks after DPC sensitization. The treatment denotes: therapeutic diphenylcyclopropenone sensitization with weekly scalp DPC. Total RNA was extracted from unfractionated whole blood. Alopecia patients between 18 and 70 years old and suitable for DPC were used as donors. Ten or more counts support this clonotype. Its cognate antigen is unknown. Trimming cost V 5 bases and J 6 bases, with 11 bases left between them. The CDR3 sequence is 12 residues long. The germline gives CDR1 DFQATT, CDR2 SNEGSKA (reference sequence). Authors' processing steps: Sample TCR totals centred on a median of approximately 100,000, ranging about 20,000 to 700,000. TCRdb fed the RACE reads into MiXCR, producing one record per CDR3 protein. What appears here as the V and J calls and clone size reflects TCRdb's work, not the paper's. The top ten hold approximately 24% of the sample, which has about 41,000 distinct CDR3 sequences, 4% seen once.

This TCR derives from a man aged 50 to 60 with alopecia areata. Some clones in this sample may be carry-over from other donors' samples. Source: whole blood, taken in connection with sensitization to the hapten diphenylcyclopropenone (DPC). The chain has TRBV20-1 and TRBJ2-1; D might be TRBD1 or TRBD2, each matching 5 bases. The CDR3: CSAAGTTNEQFF. CDR3 nucleotides: TGCAGTGCTGCCGGGACCACCAATGAGCAGTTCTTC.